The T cell receptor beta chain described here comes from a study of OX40 agonist ivuxolimab in advanced cancers. Overall study findings and caveats: Within 6 weeks, CD4+ and CD8+ blood T cells expanded clonally at 0.1 to 3.0 mg/kg.

This CDR3 spans 15 amino acids. CDR1 is SGHVT, CDR2 SQSDAQ, per germline. The germline V and J ends were trimmed by 4 bases and 2 bases, with 15 bases remaining between them. Points on this clone: Its target is unknown.

The assay was immunoSEQ multiplex PCR, and TCRdb's table has in-frame clones only and misses some. The table has nearly 80,000 clones, approximately 80% seen once. Any history of autoimmune disease or systemic immunosuppression disqualified patients. Blood sampling took place at baseline, cycle 4 day 1, and cycle 7 day 1. The chain uses TRBV7-4 and TRBJ2-7; D unresolved. Specimen: CD4+ or CD8+ T cells sorted from blood, collected in a trial of the OX40 agonist ivuxolimab. The receptor was derived from an adult with an advanced solid tumor such as melanoma, head and neck, liver or kidney cancer. The CDR3 loop reads CASSSCLVGAYEQYF. The CDR3, as DNA: TGTGCCAGCAGCTCCTGTCTAGTTGGGGCCTACGAGCAGTACTTC.